A selection of T cell receptor beta chains follows, all from one sample in a study of beta chain features in type 1 diabetes. Using immunoSEQ multiplex PCR, the repertoire was profiled, and TCRdb retains in-frame clones only, with some absent. The profile shows about 250,000 clones, 12% to 15% of them singletons. The specimen was naive CD4+ T cells from blood. These TCRs come from a woman between 40 and 50 years old in good health. Each CDR3 is given without its conserved first and last residue.

TRBV19,TRBJ2-3,ASSLLAGITDTQY
TRBV21-1,TRBJ2-7,ASSKGGGGDEQY
TRBV6-5,TRBJ2-3,ASRPGSTDTQY
TRBV11-2,TRBJ2-7,ASSLGQGGYEQY
TRBV1,TRBJ1-2,TSSLGTASAGYT
TRBV4-1,TRBJ2-3,ASSQGGRDTQY
TRBV19,TRBJ2-2,ASSIGNSVSGELF
TRBV5-1,TRBJ2-3,ASTGGGNTDTQY
TRBV7-9,TRBJ1-2,ASSQLGQGASGYT
TRBV2,TRBJ2-5,ASSRGAGHRRETQY
TRBV5-4,TRBJ2-7,ASSEEAGGPNEQY
TRBV5-4,TRBJ2-5,ASSLGQKETQY
TRBV6-1,TRBJ2-7,RAQGPYEQY
TRBV9,TRBJ2-1,ASSGTVLSLNEQF
TRBV5-1,TRBJ1-2,ASSVSIQGNYGYT
TRBV27,TRBJ2-3,ASSSASGSSTDTQY
TRBV7-2,TRBJ2-2,ASSFGQPGTGELF
TRBV15,TRBJ2-3,ATSARGSTDTQY
TRBV6-6,TRBJ2-2,ASTEGQGVELF
TRBV5-8,TRBJ2-5,ASSLKAETQY
TRBV13,TRBJ2-5,ASSLRLAGDQETQY
TRBV23-1,TRBJ1-4,ASLIRDRAQLLF
TRBV5-4,TRBJ1-3,ASSLEGGTIY
TRBV6-5,TRBJ2-7,ASSYRSRRYEQY
TRBV4-1,TRBJ2-7,ASSLEGGYEQY
TRBV5-4,TRBJ1-4,ASTRQGGIDEKLF
TRBV5-4,TRBJ1-1,ASSPPRGPNTEAF
TRBV11-2,TRBJ2-1,ASSLLAGVINEQF
TRBV19,TRBJ2-3,ASTTGDIQGPDTQY
TRBV15,TRBJ1-2,ATSRVLQGGNYGYT
TRBV11-2,TRBJ2-5,ASRHPGRGGRETQY
TRBV27,TRBJ2-3,ASRPTWRGATDTQY
TRBV9,TRBJ2-5,ASSRTSGGQETQY
TRBV5-1,TRBJ1-5,ASSPGGTDNQPQH
TRBV19,TRBJ1-6,ASSPGGSSYNSPLH
TRBV6-1,TRBJ1-5,ASSQQGSGNQPQH